This entry features one T cell receptor (beta chain) sequence. The same CDR3 also results from other DNA sequences found in this sample. The data derive from a study of sequential checkpoint blockade in melanoma. Study as a whole: Patients were randomized 1:1 to nivolumab-then-ipilimumab or ipilimumab-then-nivolumab first-line. After both sequences, patients received maintenance nivolumab.

The assay was immunoSEQ multiplex PCR, and TCRdb's table has in-frame clones only and misses some. In the table there are about 17,000 clones, 55% to 80% of which are singletons. Germline V gene sequence: CDR1 LGHNT, CDR2 FRNRAP. The CDR3 length is 18 residues. Trimming removed 3 bases from V and 0 bases from J; junction bases left unmatched: 8. The treatment here: randomized to nivolumab then ipilimumab (arm A) or the reverse (arm B). No patient had prior DNA-damaging chemotherapy. PBMC sorting kept live CD3+CD8+ cells without CD19 or CD56. The clonotype comes from a human donor with melanoma. The sequenced sample was CD8+ T cells sorted from blood (inferred from file names), obtained from a patient given nivolumab and ipilimumab in sequence. The chain carries TRBV12-5 and TRBJ2-6; TRBD1 aligns across 7 bases. CDR3 loop: CASGFPGTDHSGANVLTF. CDR3 in DNA: TGTGCTAGTGGTTTCCCCGGGACAGACCACTCTGGGGCCAACGTCCTGACTTTC. The whole variable domain, filled in from reference TRBV12-5 and TRBJ2-6, reads DARVTQTPRHKVTEMGQEVTMRCQPILGHNTVFWYRQTMMQGLELLAYFRNRAPLDDSGMPKDRFSAEMPDATLATLKIQPSEPRDSAVYFCASGFPGTDHSGANVLTFGAGSRLTVL.